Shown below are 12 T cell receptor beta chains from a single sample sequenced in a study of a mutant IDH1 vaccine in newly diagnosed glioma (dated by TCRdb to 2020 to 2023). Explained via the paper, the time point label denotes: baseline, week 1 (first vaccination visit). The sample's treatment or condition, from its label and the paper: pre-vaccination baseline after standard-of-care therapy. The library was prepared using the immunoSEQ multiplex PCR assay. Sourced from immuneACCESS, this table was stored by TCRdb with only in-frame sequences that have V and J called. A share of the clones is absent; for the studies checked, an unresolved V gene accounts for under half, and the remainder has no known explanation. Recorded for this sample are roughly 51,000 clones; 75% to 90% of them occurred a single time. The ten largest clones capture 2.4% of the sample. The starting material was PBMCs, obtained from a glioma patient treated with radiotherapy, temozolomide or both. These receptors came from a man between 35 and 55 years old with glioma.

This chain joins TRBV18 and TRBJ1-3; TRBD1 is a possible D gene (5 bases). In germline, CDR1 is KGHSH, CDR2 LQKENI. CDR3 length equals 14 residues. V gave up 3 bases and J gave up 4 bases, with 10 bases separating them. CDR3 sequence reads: CASSPLTAGNTIYF. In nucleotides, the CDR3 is TGTGCCAGCTCACCCCTGACAGCCGGAAACACCATATATTTT. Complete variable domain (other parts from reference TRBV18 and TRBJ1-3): NAGVMQNPRHLVRRRGQEARLRCSPMKGHSHVYWYRQLPEEGLKFMVYLQKENIIDESGMPKERFSAEFPKEGPSILRIQQVVRGDSAAYFCASSPLTAGNTIYFGEGSWLTVV.

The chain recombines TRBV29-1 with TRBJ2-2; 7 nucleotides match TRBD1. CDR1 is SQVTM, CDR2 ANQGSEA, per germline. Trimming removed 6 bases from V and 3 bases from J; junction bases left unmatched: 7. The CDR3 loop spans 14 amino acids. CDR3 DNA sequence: TGCAGCGTCCAACCCACAGGGGACACCGGGGAGCTGTTTTTT. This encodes CSVQPTGDTGELFF.

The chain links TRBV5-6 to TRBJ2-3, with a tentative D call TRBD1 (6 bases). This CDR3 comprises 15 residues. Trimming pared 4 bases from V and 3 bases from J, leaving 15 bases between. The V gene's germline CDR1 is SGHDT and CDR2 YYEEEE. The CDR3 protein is CASSPKRTDTDTQYF. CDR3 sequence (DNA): TGTGCCAGCAGCCCCAAAAGGACAGATACAGATACGCAGTATTTT. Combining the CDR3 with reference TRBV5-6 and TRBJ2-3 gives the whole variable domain DAGVTQSPTHLIKTRGQQVTLRCSPKSGHDTVSWYQQALGQGPQFIFQYYEEEERQRGNFPDRFSGHQFPNYSSELNVNALLLGDSALYLCASSPKRTDTDTQYFGPGTRLTVL.

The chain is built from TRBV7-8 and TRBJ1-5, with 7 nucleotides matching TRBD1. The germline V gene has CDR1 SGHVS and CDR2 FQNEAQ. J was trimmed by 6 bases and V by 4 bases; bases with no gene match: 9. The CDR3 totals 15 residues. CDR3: CASSSGTNRGQPQHF. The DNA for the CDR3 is TGTGCCAGCAGCTCCGGGACCAACAGGGGTCAGCCCCAGCATTTT.

DNA for the CDR3: TGTGCCAGCTCACCGCAGAAGAACACTGAAGCTTTCTTT. It specifies CASSPQKNTEAFF. The gene calls are TRBV18 and TRBJ1-1; no firm D call. V was pared by 3 bases and J by 1 base, with 6 bases between. CDR1 is KGHSH, CDR2 LQKENI, per germline. This CDR3 has 13 amino acids.

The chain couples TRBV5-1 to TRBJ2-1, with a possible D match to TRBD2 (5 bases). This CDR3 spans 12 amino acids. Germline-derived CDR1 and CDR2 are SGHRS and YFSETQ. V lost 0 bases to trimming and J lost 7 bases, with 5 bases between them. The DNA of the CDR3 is TGCGCCAGCAGCTTGGGAGGGAATGAGCAGTTCTTC. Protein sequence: CASSLGGNEQFF.

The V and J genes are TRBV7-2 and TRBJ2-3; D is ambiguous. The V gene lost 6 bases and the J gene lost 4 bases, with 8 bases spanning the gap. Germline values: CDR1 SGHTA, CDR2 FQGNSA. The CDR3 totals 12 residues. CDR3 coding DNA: TGTGCCAGCAGATCTGGCCCAGATACGCAGTATTTT. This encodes CASRSGPDTQYF.

CDR3 DNA sequence: TGCGCCAGCAGCCAAGGGACTAGCGGGAGGATGGAGACCCAGTACTTC. The encoded protein is CASSQGTSGRMETQYF. The chain is built from TRBV4-1 and TRBJ2-5; 14 bases match TRBD2. CDR3 length: 16 amino acids. V shed 1 base, J shed 5 bases, and the junction held 3 bases outside the gene matches. Germline assignment: CDR1 MGHRA and CDR2 YSYEKL.

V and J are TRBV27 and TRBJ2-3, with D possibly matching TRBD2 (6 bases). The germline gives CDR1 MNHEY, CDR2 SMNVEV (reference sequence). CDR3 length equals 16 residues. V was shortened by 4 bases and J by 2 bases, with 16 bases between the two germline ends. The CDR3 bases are TGTGCCAGCAGTTCGAGCGGAGGGCCCAACACAGATACGCAGTATTTT. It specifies CASSSSGGPNTDTQYF.

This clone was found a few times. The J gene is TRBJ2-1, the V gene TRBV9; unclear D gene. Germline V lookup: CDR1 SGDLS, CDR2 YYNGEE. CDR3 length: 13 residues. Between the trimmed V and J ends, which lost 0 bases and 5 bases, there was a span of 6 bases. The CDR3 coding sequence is TGTGCCAGCAGCGTAGTGACCAACAATGAGCAGTTCTTC. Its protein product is CASSVVTNNEQFF.

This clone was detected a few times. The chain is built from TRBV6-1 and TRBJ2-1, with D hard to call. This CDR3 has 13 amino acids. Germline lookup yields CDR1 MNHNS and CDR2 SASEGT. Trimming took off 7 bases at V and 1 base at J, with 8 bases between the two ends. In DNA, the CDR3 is TGTGCCAGCAAGGCGGTTTCCTACAATGAGCAGTTCTTC. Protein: CASKAVSYNEQFF.

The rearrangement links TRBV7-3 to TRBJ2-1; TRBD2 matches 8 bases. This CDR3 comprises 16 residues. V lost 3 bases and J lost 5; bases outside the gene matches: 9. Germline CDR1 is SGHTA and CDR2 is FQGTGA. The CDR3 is CASSLAPGTRNNEQFF. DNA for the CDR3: TGTGCCAGCAGCTTGGCCCCCGGGACTAGGAACAATGAGCAGTTCTTC.